The source of this T cell receptor beta chain is a study of shared clonotypes between healthy human individuals. Study-wide findings and caveats: It was the few donors that limited the genetic and exposure-history diversity represented.

Germline V lookup: CDR1 MNHEY, CDR2 SVGAGI. This CDR3 region has 16 residues. The J segment lost 0 bases and the V segment lost 4 bases, leaving 5 bases of the junction unmatched. CD45RA-negative memory and CD45RA+ naive subsets were split from the CD4+ cells. On this clone: Its antigen is not identified.

The method was immunoSEQ multiplex PCR; TCRdb's version includes in-frame clones alone and lacks a portion of them. The table includes under 2,500,000 clones, about 94% detected once. The sample taken for sequencing was naive CD4+ T cells sorted from blood. Indicated subset: CD45RA+ positively selected. This sequence joins TRBV6-5 and TRBJ2-3; TRBD2 agrees at 9 bases. The receptor was derived from a man younger than 30 in good health. Here the CDR3 DNA reads TGTGCCAGCAGTTTATTAGCGGGAGTGAGCACAGATACGCAGTATTTT. It is translated as CASSLLAGVSTDTQYF.